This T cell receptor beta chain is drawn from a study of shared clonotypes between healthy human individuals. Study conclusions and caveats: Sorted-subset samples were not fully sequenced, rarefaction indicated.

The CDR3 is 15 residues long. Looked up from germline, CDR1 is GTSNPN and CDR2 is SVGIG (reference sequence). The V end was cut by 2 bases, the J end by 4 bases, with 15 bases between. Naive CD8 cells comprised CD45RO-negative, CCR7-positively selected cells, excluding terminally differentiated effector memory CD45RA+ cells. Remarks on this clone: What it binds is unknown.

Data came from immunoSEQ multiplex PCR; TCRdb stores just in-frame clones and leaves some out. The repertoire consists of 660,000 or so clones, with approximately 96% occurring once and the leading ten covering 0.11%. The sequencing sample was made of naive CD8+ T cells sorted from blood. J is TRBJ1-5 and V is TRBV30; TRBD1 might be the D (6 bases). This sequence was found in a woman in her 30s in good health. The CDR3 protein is CAWSRTESLNQPQHF. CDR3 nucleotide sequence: TGTGCCTGGAGTCGGACAGAATCTTTAAATCAGCCCCAGCATTTT.